This T cell receptor (beta chain) emerged from a study of T cells in Graves' hyperthyroidism and ophthalmopathy (dated by TCRdb to between 2018 and 2021). Notes on the research overall: Peripheral blood was sampled at the time of initial diagnosis, prior to any treatment. Thyroid tissue and blood T-cell repertoires from more than five Graves' hyperthyroidism patients were also compared in the study. To identify distinguishing TCR V-J signatures, a discovery cohort of 90 to 100 patients was used, comprising fewer than 45 with Graves' ophthalmopathy and under 60 with stable Graves' hyperthyroidism. After blood sampling, hyperthyroidism patients were treated with methimazole at a starting dose of 30 mg daily, and ophthalmopathy patients were treated with high-dose intravenous methylprednisolone. The 95 to 100 discovery patients were randomly divided into training and test sets at a 7:3 ratio. According to the paper, TCR Vbeta CDR3 sequencing was carried out on some 130 peripheral blood samples, which came from fewer than 50 ophthalmopathy, 70 to 80 hyperthyroidism and roughly 17 progressor patients. Prospective prediction of ophthalmopathy was tested in an independent validation cohort consisting of 18 hyperthyroidism patients and 15 or so patients who later progressed to ophthalmopathy.

V has 10 bases trimmed and J has 5 bases trimmed; junction bases matching no gene number 10. There are 14 amino acids in the CDR3, from cysteine to phenylalanine inclusive. Only CDR3 DNA remains: 42 bases, in frame from the first base. CDR1 ENHRY and CDR2 SYGVKD are derived from the germline V gene. Amplification of TCR beta CDR3 regions was carried out from RNA transcripts. A first-round RT-PCR of the TCR CDR3 used the HTBI primer set with the Qiagen OneStep RT-PCR kit. The libraries were constructed in a second round of multiplex PCR and then size-selected and purified. Libraries were sequenced paired-end with 100 bp reads on an Illumina HiSeq2000. The paper's data handling went like this. SOAPnuke was used to process the raw data, with reads discarded if the reads contained adapters or uncalled bases, had a mean Phred below 15, or lacked an exact constant-primer or identifier match. High-quality paired reads were merged with COPE v1.2.5, and unique nucleotide sequences were defined as clonotypes. Clonotypes were aligned to IMGT TRBV, TRBD and TRBJ reference segments using MiTCR v1.1. Only V-J combinations with frequency above 0.0001, covering 99.2% of repertoires, were analysed. The TCS score was defined as F50 (clonal expansion) divided by E x V (chaos), with BLOSUM62-based TCRdist calculated between CDR3 peptides within each V-J. Welch's t-statistics and random forest reduced fewer than 600 V-J features to 13, which were used in a naive Bayes classifier (R e1071). The raw public data were reprocessed by TCRdb itself: fastp quality trimming at Q25, MiXCR clonotype calling, in-frame beta chains only. Every distinct CDR3 protein forms one entry, paired with its most common genes and DNA. TCRdb assigned the V and J calls; the authors' analysis was not used. For this sample there are around 190,000 distinct CDR3 sequences; less than 20% appear just once. The ten largest clones add up to about half of the sample.

This clonotype was detected many times. No cognate antigen has been identified for it. No base quality values were provided; no much bigger clone lies one nucleotide off. Stable Graves' hyperthyroidism was defined as the absence of progression to ophthalmopathy over 18 months of follow-up. Hyperthyroidism patients were newly diagnosed, had a disease duration of under 2 months, and were aged 18 to 65 years. Exclusion was applied to patients with uncontrolled infections, other autoimmune diseases, pregnancy or lactation. Diagnoses were based on clinical symptoms, serum thyroxine and TRAb, thyroid ultrasound and orbital computed tomography. PBMCs were isolated from more than 9 ml of fresh peripheral blood by Ficoll-Paque density gradient centrifugation. Total RNA was extracted with Trizol reagent, and quality was checked on an Agilent 2100 Bioanalyzer. Broader findings and caveats from the paper: Most expanded thyroid clonotypes (frequency above 0.001) were also detected in blood, suggesting blood repertoires may reflect thyroid immune responses. Sample size was not statistically predetermined, and blinding of investigators to group allocation was not performed. A model built on a 13 V-J signature distinguished ophthalmopathy from stable hyperthyroidism, reaching around 90% sensitivity and 81% to 83% specificity in cross-validation and 80%/75% in testing. In validation, progression to ophthalmopathy was predicted by the model with around 71% sensitivity and 72.22% specificity, a median of around 6.5 months before onset.

Recombination linked TRBV10-3 to TRBJ2-7, with TRBD1 identical over 11 junction bases. The sequence was obtained from a woman between 50 and 59 years old with Graves' hyperthyroidism. The source material was blood. The bases read TGTGCCACCGAAACCGGGACAGGGGGAAACGAGCAGTACTTC. Translated, this is CATETGTGGNEQYF.